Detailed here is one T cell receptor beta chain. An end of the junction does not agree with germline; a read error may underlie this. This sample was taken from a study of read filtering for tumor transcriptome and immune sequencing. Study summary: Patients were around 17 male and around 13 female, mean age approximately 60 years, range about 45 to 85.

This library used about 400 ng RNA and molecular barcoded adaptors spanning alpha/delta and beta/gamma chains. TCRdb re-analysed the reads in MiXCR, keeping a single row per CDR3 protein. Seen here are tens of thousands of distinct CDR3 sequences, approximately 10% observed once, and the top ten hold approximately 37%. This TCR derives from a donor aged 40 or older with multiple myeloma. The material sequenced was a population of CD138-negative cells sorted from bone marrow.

The DNA for the CDR3 is TGCAGTGCGCCTCCTAGCGGGGAACACAATGAGCAGTCCTTC. Its protein is CSAPPSGEHNEQSF. The chain employs TRBV20-1 and TRBJ2-1, with TRBD2 matching 9 bases. The CDR3 extends over 14 amino acids. The germline gives CDR1 DFQATT, CDR2 SNEGSKA (reference sequence).